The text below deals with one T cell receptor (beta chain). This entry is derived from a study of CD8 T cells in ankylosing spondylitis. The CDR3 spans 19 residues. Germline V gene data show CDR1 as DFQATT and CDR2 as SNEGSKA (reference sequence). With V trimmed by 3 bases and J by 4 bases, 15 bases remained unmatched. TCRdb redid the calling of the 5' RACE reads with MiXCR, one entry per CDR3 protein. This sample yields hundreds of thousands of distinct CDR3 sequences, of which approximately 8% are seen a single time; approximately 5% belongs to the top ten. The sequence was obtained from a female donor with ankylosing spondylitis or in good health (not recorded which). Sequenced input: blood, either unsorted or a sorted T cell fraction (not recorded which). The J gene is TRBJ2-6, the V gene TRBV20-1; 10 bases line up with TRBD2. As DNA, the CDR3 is TGCAGTGCTAGGGACAAGTCTAGCGGGGGTCCTCCCGGGGCCAACGTCCTGACTTTC. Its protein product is CSARDKSSGGPPGANVLTF.